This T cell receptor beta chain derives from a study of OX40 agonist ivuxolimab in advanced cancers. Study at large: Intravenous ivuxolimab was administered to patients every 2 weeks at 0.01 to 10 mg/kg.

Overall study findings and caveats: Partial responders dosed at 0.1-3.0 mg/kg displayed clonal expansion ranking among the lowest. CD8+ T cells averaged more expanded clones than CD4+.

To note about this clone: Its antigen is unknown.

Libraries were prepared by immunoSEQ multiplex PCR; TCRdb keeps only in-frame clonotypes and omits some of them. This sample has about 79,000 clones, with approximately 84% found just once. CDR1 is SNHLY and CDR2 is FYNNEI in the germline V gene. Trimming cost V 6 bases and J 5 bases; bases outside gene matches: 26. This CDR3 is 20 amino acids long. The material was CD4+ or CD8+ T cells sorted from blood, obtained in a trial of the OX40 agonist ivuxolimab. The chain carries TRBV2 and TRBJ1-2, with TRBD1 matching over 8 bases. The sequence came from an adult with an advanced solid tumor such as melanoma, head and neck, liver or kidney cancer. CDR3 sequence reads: CASRDTRRDRTSWGGYGYTF. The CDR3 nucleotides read TGTGCCAGCAGGGATACAAGACGGGACAGGACTTCATGGGGGGGTTATGGCTACACCTTC.